This entry describes one TCR beta chain. This specimen belongs to a study of blood T cell repertoires in COVID-19. As for the study in general: Both acute and convalescent COVID-19 samples were obtained from the United States, Italy and Spain.

Per the authors' pipeline: Amplification from reference gene primers served as the basis for estimated nucleated cell counts. The data were produced by immunoSEQ multiplex PCR, yet TCRdb's version contains in-frame clones alone and is incomplete. Clone size and the V and J calls come from that table; the DNA yielded D and trimming. The table shows roughly 68,000 clones, with approximately 73% occurring only once. Germline CDR1 is MNHEY and CDR2 is SVGAGI. The CDR3 is made up of 15 amino acids. The V and J ends lost 6 bases and 10 bases respectively, with 19 bases between them. Seattle's cohort entered during active infection and was followed longitudinally.

This clonotype was obtained from a man aged 55 to 69 with COVID-19, enrolled during active disease. Sequenced sample: peripheral blood. The genes are TRBV6-5 and TRBJ1-6, with D perhaps matching TRBD1 (5 bases). This chain's CDR3 is CASSNTKGKTSPLHF. The CDR3, as DNA: TGTGCCAGCAGCAATACAAAGGGGAAGACCTCACCCCTCCACTTT.